This T cell receptor (beta chain) was retrieved from a study of metastatic and nonmetastatic thyroid tumors. On the study more broadly: The comparison covered peripheral blood and tumor or nodule tissue in malignant and benign thyroid patients.

The authors' processing: Across clinicopathological groups, CDR3 differences served as the basis for building a distant-metastasis classifier for papillary thyroid cancer. TCRdb re-processed the PCR reads through MiXCR. What appears here as the V and J calls and clone size reflects TCRdb's work, not the paper's. This sample carries approximately 15,000 clones, about 21% of them seen once, and the ten largest clones take approximately 13%. J was trimmed by 2 bases and V by 0 bases; bases with no gene match: 8. This CDR3 comprises 17 residues. Germline V gene lookup returns CDR1 DFQATT and CDR2 SNEGSKA (reference sequence). Until they underwent thyroid surgery, no patient had received any treatment. By sample share, this clone is medium-sized (0.01 to 0.1%). Its antigen remains unknown. Broader study findings: Compared with benign nodules, malignant thyroid tumors were reported to have significantly higher TCR beta diversity in both blood and tumor.

The chain recombines TRBV20-1 with TRBJ2-5, with 11 bases aligning to TRBD2. The sample consisted of blood. The receptor comes from a female donor with papillary thyroid cancer or a benign thyroid nodule (not recorded which). Some clones in this sample may be carry-over from other donors' samples. CDR3 sequence reads: CSARDLEGLAVQETQYF. The CDR3 DNA sequence: TGCAGTGCTAGAGATCTTGAGGGACTAGCGGTACAAGAGACCCAGTACTTC.